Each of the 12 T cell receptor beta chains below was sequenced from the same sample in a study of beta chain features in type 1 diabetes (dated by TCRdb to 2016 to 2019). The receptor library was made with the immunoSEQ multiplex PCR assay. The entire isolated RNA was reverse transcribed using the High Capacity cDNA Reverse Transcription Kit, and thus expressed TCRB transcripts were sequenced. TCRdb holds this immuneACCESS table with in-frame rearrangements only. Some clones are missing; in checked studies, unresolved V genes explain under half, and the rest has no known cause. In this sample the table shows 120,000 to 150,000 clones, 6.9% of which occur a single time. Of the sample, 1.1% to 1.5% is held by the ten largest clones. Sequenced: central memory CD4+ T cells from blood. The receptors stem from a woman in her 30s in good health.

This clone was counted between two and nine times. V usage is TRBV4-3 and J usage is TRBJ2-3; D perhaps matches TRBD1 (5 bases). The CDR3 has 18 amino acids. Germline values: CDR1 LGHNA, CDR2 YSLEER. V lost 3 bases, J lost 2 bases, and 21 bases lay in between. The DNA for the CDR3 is TGCGCCAGCAGCCACGCCCTTCCGACAGCCGCTACCACAGATACGCAGTATTTT. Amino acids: CASSHALPTAATTDTQYF.

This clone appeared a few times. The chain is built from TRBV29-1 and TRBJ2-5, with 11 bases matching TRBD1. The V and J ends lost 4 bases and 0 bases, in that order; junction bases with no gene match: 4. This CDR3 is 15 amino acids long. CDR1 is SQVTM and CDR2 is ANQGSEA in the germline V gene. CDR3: CSVVRDRGYQETQYF. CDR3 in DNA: TGCAGCGTTGTCCGGGACAGGGGGTACCAAGAGACCCAGTACTTC.

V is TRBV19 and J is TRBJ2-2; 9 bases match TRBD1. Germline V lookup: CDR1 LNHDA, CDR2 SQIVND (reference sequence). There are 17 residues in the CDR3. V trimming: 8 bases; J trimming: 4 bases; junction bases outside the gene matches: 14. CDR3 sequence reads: CASGTYPGQGGTGELFF. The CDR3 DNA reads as TGTGCCAGTGGAACCTATCCGGGACAGGGAGGCACCGGGGAGCTGTTTTTT.

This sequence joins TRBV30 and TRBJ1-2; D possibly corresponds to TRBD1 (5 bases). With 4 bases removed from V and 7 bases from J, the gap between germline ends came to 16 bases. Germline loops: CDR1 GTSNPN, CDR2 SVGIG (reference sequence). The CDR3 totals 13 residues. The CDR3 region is CAWTLRTNGGYTF. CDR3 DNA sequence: TGTGCCTGGACCCTCCGGACAAACGGTGGCTACACCTTC.

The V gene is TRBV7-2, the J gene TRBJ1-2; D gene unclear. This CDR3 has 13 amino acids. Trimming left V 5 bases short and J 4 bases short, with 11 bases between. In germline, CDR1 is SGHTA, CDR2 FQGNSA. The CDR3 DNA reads TGTGCCAGCAGCCCCCAGGATGGCTATGGCTACACCTTC. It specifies CASSPQDGYGYTF. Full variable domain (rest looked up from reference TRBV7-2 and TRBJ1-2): GAGVSQSPSNKVTEKGKDVELRCDPISGHTALYWYRQSLGQGLEFLIYFQGNSAPDKSGLPSDRFSAERTGGSVSTLTIQRTQQEDSAVYLCASSPQDGYGYTFGSGTRLTVV.

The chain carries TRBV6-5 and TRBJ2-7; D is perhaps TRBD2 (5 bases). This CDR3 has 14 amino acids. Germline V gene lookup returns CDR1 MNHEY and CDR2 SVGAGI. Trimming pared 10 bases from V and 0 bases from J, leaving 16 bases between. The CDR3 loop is CAIKRTLSSYEQYF. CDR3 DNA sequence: TGTGCCATCAAGCGGACCCTGAGCTCCTACGAGCAGTACTTC.

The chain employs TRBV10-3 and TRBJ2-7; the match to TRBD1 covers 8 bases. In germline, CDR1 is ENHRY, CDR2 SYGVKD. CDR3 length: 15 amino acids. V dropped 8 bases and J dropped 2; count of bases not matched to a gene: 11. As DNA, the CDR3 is TGTGCCATCGCCCCCGGACAGGGCCGAACCTACGAGCAGTACTTC. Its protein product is CAIAPGQGRTYEQYF.

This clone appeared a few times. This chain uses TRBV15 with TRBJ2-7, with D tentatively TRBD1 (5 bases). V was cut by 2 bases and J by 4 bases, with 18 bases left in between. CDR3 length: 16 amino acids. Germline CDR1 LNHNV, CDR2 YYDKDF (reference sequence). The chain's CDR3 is CATSRNVGRSGYEQYF. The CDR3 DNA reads TGTGCCACCAGCAGAAATGTGGGGCGGTCAGGTTACGAGCAGTACTTC.

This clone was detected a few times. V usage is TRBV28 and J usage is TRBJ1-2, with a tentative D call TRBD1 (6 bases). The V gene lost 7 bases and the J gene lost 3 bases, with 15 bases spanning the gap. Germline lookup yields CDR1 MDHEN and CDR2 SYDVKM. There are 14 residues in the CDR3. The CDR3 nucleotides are TGTGCCAGCACCCAAGGAAACAGGGACTATGGCTACACCTTC. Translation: CASTQGNRDYGYTF.

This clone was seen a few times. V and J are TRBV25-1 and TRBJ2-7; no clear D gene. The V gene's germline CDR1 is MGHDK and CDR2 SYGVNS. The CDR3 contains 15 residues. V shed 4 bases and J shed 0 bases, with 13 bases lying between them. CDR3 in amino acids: CASSVAALSSYEQYF. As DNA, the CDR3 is TGTGCCAGCAGTGTGGCGGCCTTGAGCTCCTACGAGCAGTACTTC.

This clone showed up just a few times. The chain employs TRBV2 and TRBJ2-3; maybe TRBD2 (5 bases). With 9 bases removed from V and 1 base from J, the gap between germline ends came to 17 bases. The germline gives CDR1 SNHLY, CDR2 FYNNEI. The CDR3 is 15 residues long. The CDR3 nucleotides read TGTGCCAGTATGGTAAGCGGAGTAGGCACAGATACGCAGTATTTT. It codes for CASMVSGVGTDTQYF. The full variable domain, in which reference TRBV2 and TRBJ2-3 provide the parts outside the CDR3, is EPEVTQTPSHQVTQMGQEVILRCVPISNHLYFYWYRQILGQKVEFLVSFYNNEISEKSEIFDDQFSVERPDGSNFTLKIRSTKLEDSAMYFCASMVSGVGTDTQYFGPGTRLTVL.

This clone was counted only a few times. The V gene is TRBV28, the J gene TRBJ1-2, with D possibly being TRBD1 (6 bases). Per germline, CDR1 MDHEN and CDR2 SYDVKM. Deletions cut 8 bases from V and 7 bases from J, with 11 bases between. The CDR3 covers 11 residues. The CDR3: CASGRTAGYTF. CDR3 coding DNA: TGTGCCAGCGGGCGGACAGCTGGCTACACCTTC.